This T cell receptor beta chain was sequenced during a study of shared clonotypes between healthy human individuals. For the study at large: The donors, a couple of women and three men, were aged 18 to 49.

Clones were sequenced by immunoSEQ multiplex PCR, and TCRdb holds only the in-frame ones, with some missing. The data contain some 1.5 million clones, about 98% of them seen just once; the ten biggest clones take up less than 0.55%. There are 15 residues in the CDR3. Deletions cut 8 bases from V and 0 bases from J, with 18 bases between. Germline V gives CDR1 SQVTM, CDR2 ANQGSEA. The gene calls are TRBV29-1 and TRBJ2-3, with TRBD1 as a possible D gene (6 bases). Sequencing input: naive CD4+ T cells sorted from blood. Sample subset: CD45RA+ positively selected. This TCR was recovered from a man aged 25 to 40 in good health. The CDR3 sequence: CSLYVHRDSTDTQYF. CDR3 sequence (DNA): TGCAGCCTGTATGTACACAGGGATAGCACAGATACGCAGTATTTT.